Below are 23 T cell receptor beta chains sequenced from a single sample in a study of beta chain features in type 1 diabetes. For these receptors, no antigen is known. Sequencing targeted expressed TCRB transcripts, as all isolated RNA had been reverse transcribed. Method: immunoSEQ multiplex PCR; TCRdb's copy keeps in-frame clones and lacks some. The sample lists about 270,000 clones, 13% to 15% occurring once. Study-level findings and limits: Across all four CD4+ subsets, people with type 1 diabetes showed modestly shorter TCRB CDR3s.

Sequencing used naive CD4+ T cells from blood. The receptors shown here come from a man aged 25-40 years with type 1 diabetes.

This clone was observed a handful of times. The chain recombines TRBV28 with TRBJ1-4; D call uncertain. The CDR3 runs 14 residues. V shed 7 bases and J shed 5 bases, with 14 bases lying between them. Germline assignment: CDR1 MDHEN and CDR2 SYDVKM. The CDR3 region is CASMRESTNEKLFF. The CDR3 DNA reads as TGTGCCAGCATGAGGGAAAGTACCAATGAAAAACTGTTTTTT.

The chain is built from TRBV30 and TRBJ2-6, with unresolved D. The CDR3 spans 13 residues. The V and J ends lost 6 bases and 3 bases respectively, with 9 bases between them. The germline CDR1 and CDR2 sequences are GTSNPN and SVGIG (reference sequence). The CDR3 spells CACKRIGANVLTF. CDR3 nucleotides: TGTGCCTGCAAGAGGATTGGGGCCAACGTCCTGACTTTC.

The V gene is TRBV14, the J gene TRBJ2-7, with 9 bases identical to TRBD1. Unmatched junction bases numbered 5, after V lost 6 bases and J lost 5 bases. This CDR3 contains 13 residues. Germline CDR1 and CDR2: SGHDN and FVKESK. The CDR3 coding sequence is TGTGCCAGCAGGGGACAGGGAATAAACGAGCAGTACTTC. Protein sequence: CASRGQGINEQYF.

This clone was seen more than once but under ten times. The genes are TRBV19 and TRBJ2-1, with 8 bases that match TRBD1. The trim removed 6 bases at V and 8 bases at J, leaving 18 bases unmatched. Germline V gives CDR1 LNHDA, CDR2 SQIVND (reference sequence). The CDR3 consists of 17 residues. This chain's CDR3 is CASRNAQGARRGHEQFF. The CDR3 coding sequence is TGTGCCAGTAGGAATGCCCAGGGGGCCCGACGGGGGCATGAGCAGTTCTTC.

The CDR3 here is CSARVTYEQYF. The CDR3 DNA reads as TGCAGTGCTAGAGTCACCTACGAGCAGTACTTC. The chain uses TRBV20-1 and TRBJ2-7, with D hard to call. The CDR3 is made up of 11 amino acids. The V and J ends lost 1 base and 2 bases respectively, with 3 bases between them. Germline loops: CDR1 DFQATT, CDR2 SNEGSKA (reference sequence).

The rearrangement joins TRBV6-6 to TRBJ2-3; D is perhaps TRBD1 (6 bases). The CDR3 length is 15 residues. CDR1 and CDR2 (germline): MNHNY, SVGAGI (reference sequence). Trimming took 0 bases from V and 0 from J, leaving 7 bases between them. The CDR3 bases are TGTGCCAGCAGTTACTCAGGACAGAGCACAGATACGCAGTATTTT. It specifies CASSYSGQSTDTQYF.

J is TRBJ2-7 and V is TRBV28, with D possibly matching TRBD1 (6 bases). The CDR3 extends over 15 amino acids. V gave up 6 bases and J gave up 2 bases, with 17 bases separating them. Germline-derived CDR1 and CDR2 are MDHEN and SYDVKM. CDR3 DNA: TGTGCCAGCAGCCGCACCGGGACACTTACCTACGAGCAGTACTTC. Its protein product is CASSRTGTLTYEQYF.

DNA of the CDR3: TGTGCCAGCAGCGCCCGGGACAGAAACTATGGCTACACCTTC. Amino acid sequence: CASSARDRNYGYTF. V usage is TRBV11-2 and J usage is TRBJ1-2, with 7 positions matching TRBD1. Germline V gene sequence: CDR1 SGHAT, CDR2 FQNNGV. The CDR3 spans 14 residues. V gave up 5 bases and J gave up 2 bases; unmatched junction bases: 5. Supplemented by reference TRBV11-2 and TRBJ1-2, the full variable domain reads EAGVAQSPRYKIIEKRQSVAFWCNPISGHATLYWYQQILGQGPKLLIQFQNNGVVDDSQLPKDRFSAERLKGVDSTLKIQPAKLEDSAVYLCASSARDRNYGYTFGSGTRLTVV.

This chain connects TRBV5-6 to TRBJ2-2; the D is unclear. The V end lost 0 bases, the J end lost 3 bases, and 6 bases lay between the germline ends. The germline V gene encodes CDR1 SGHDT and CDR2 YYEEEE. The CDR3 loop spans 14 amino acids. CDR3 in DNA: TGTGCCAGCAGCTTGGGCAGGTACACCGGGGAGCTGTTTTTT. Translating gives CASSLGRYTGELFF.

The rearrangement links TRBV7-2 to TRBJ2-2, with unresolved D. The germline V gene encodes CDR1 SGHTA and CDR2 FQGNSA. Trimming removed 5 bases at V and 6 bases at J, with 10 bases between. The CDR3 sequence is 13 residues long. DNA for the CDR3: TGTGCCAGCAGCCCCAGTCCGTCCGGGGAGCTGTTTTTT. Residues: CASSPSPSGELFF. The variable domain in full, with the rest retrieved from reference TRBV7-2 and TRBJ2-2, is GAGVSQSPSNKVTEKGKDVELRCDPISGHTALYWYRQSLGQGLEFLIYFQGNSAPDKSGLPSDRFSAERTGGSVSTLTIQRTQQEDSAVYLCASSPSPSGELFFGEGSRLTVL.

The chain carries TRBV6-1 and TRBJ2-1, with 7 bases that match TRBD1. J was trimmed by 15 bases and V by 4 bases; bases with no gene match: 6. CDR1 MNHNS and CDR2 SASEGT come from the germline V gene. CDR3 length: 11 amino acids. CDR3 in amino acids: CASSGQGVVFF. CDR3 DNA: TGTGCCAGCAGTGGACAGGGAGTGGTGTTCTTC.

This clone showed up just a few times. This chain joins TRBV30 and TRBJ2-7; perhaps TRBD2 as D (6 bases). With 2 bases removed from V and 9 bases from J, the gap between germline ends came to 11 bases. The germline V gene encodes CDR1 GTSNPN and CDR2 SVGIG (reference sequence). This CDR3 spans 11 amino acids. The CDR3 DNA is TGTGCCTGGAGTACCGGGGAGGTGCAGTACTTC. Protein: CAWSTGEVQYF.

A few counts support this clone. CDR3 DNA sequence: TGTGCCAGCAGCGCAACTAGCGGGAATGTCTACAATGAGCAGTTCTTC. Its protein product is CASSATSGNVYNEQFF. This sequence joins TRBV9 and TRBJ2-1; 10 positions agree with TRBD2. J gave up 3 bases and V 3 bases, and 6 bases lay outside the gene matches. The CDR3 totals 16 residues. The germline V gene encodes CDR1 SGDLS and CDR2 YYNGEE.

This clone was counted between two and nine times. CDR3 protein: CASSAQVGSRGRLSGYTF. The DNA of the CDR3 is TGTGCCAGCAGCGCACAGGTGGGATCCAGGGGGCGCCTCAGTGGCTACACCTTC. The chain recombines TRBV9 with TRBJ1-2; 8 nucleotides align to TRBD1. Trimming removed 3 bases from V and 7 bases from J; junction bases left unmatched: 20. Germline-derived CDR1 and CDR2 are SGDLS and YYNGEE. The CDR3 sequence is 18 residues long. Using reference TRBV9 and TRBJ1-2 for the parts outside the CDR3, the full variable domain is DSGVTQTPKHLITATGQRVTLRCSPRSGDLSVYWYQQSLDQGLQFLIQYYNGEERAKGNILERFSAQQFPDLHSELNLSSLELGDSALYFCASSAQVGSRGRLSGYTFGSGTRLTVV.

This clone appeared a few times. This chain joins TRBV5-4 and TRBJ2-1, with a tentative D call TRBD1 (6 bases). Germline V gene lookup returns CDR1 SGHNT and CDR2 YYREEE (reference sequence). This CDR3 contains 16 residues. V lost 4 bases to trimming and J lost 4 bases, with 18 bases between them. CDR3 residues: CASSPMGARIYNEQFF. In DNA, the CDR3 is TGTGCCAGCAGCCCCATGGGGGCGCGCATTTACAATGAGCAGTTCTTC.

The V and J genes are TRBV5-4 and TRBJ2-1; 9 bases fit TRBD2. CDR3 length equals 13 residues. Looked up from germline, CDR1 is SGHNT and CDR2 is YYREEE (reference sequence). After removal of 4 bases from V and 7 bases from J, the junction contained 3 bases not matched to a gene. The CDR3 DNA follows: TGTGCCAGCAGCCGGGGACTAGCTAATGAGCAGTTCTTC. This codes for CASSRGLANEQFF.

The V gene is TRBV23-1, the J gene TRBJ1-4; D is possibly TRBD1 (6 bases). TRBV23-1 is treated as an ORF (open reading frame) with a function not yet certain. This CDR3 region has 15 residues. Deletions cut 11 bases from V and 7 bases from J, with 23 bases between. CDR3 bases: TGCGCCCGTCGCCCCCAGGGGCTACTTTGTGAAAAACTGTTTTTT. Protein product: CARRPQGLLCEKLFF.

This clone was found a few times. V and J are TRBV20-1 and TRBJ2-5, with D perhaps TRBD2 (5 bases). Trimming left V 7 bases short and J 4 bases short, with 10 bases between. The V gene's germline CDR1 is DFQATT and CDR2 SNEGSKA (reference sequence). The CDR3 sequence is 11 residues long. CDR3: CSGSVVETQYF. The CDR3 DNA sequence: TGCAGTGGTAGCGTCGTAGAGACCCAGTACTTC.

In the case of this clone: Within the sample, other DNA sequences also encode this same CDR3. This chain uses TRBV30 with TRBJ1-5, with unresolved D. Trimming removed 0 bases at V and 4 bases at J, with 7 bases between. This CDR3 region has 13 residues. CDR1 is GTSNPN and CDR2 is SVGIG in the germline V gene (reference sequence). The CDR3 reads CAWSVRGNQPQHF. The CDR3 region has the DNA TGTGCCTGGAGTGTGAGAGGGAATCAGCCCCAGCATTTT. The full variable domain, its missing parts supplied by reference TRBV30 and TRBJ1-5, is SQTIHQWPATLVQPVGSPLSLECTVEGTSNPNLYWYRQAAGRGLQLLFYSVGIGQISSEVPQNLSASRPQDRQFILSSKKLLLSDSGFYLCAWSVRGNQPQHFGDGTRLSIL.

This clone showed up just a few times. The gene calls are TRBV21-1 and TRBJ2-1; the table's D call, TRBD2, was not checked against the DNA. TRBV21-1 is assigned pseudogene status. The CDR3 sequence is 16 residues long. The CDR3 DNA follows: TGTGCCAGCAGCAAGGCTCCTAGCGGGAGTCGCAATGAGCAGTTCTTC. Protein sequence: CASSKAPSGSRNEQFF.

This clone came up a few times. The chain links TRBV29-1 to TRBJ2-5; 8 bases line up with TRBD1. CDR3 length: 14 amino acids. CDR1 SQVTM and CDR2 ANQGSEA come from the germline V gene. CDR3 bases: TGCAGTGAAATACAGGGGGTAGTGGTAGAGACCCAGTACTTC. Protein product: CSEIQGVVVETQYF.

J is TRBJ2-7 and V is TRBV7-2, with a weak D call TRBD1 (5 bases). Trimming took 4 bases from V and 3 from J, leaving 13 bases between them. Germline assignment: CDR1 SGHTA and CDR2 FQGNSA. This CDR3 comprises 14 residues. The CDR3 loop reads CASSSIVDIYEQYF. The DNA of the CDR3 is TGTGCCAGCAGCTCTATCGTGGACATCTACGAGCAGTACTTC. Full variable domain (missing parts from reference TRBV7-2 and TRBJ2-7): GAGVSQSPSNKVTEKGKDVELRCDPISGHTALYWYRQSLGQGLEFLIYFQGNSAPDKSGLPSDRFSAERTGGSVSTLTIQRTQQEDSAVYLCASSSIVDIYEQYFGPGTRLTVT.

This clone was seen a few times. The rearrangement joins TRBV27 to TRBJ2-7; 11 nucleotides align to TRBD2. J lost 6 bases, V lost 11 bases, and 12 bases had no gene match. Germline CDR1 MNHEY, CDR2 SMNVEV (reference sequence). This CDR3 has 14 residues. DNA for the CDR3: TGTGCCGGACCTAGCGGGAGGTCGCCTTTCGAGCAGTACTTC. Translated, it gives CAGPSGRSPFEQYF.